These T cell receptor beta chains were read from a single sample in a study of blood T cell repertoires in COVID-19. Sequenced by immunoSEQ multiplex PCR; TCRdb stores in-frame clones only, minus some. The data contain about 140,000 clones, 60% to 80% of them singletons. The sequenced sample consisted of peripheral blood. These receptors were taken from a man in his sixties who had recovered from COVID-19. The CDR3 runs from the conserved cysteine through the conserved F or W. D genes are given only for firm matches. Clone size is shown for a subset of rows, as once, few, many or a class of expanded clone.

v_gene	d_gene	j_gene	abundance	CDR3aa	CDR3nt
TRBV3-1/TRBV3-2	TRBD2	TRBJ2-3	.	CASSQGLAGVTDTQYF	TGTGCCAGCAGCCAGGGACTAGCGGGGGTTACAGATACGCAGTATTTT
TRBV14	.	TRBJ1-5	many	CASSQGTNQPQHF	TGTGCCAGCAGCCAAGGTACTAATCAGCCCCAGCATTTT
TRBV19	.	TRBJ2-1	.	CASRPAGSYNEQFF	TGTGCCTCCCGTCCGGCGGGCTCCTACAATGAGCAGTTCTTC
TRBV19	.	TRBJ1-3	.	CASALQGRGPGNTIYF	TGTGCCAGTGCTCTACAGGGTAGAGGGCCTGGAAACACCATATATTTT
TRBV19	.	TRBJ2-7	.	CASSIEIRGIGEQYF	TGTGCCAGTAGTATCGAGATCAGGGGCATAGGCGAGCAGTACTTC
TRBV4-3	.	TRBJ1-1	few	CASSQDGMWGTEAFF	TGCGCCAGCAGCCAAGACGGGATGTGGGGCACTGAAGCTTTCTTT
TRBV19	TRBD1	TRBJ1-6	few	CASAGTGGMYNSPLHF	TGTGCCAGTGCGGGTACAGGGGGAATGTATAATTCACCCCTCCACTTT
TRBV2	TRBD2	TRBJ2-4	.	CASSLGLAENIQYF	TGTGCCAGCAGCTTGGGACTAGCAGAAAACATTCAGTACTTC
TRBV5-1	TRBD1	TRBJ2-3	.	CASSLTGGGDTQYF	TGCGCCAGCAGCTTGACAGGGGGCGGGGATACGCAGTATTTT
TRBV5-6	.	TRBJ1-4	.	CASSSPGEGLGKLFF	TGTGCCAGCAGCTCCCCCGGGGAGGGTTTAGGAAAACTGTTTTTT
TRBV7-3	.	TRBJ1-1	.	CASSLLRDTGNTEAFF	TGTGCCAGCAGCTTATTAAGGGACACGGGGAACACTGAAGCTTTCTTT
TRBV5-1	TRBD2	TRBJ2-5	.	CASSNSGSEETQYF	TGCGCCAGCAGCAATAGCGGGTCAGAAGAGACCCAGTACTTC
TRBV7-2	.	TRBJ1-1	once	CASSSRIVGGTEAFF	TGTGCCAGCAGCTCACGGATAGTGGGGGGCACTGAAGCTTTCTTT
TRBV7-8	.	TRBJ1-1	.	CASSLARGDTEAFF	TGTGCCAGCAGCTTAGCGCGGGGGGACACTGAAGCTTTCTTT
TRBV7-8	TRBD2	TRBJ2-6	.	CASSPHPLAGGPPGANVLTF	TGTGCCAGCAGCCCCCACCCCCTAGCGGGGGGGCCCCCTGGGGCCAACGTCCTGACTTTC
TRBV12-3/TRBV12-4	.	TRBJ1-4	.	CASSLSGDEKLFF	TGTGCCAGCAGTTTGTCCGGGGATGAAAAACTGTTTTTT
TRBV6-5	TRBD1	TRBJ1-6	.	CASSSDRGRSPLHF	TGTGCCAGCAGTTCCGACAGGGGGCGTTCACCCCTCCACTTT
TRBV25-1	.	TRBJ2-1	.	CASSELESHFF	TGTGCCAGCAGTGAATTGGAGAGCCATTTCTTC
TRBV30	TRBD1	TRBJ1-4	.	CAWTQPGQGTEKLFF	TGTGCCTGGACTCAACCGGGACAGGGGACTGAAAAACTGTTTTTT
TRBV7-8	TRBD1	TRBJ2-7	.	CASSLTGTYEQYF	TGTGCCAGCAGTTTGACAGGGACCTACGAGCAGTACTTC
TRBV27	TRBD2	TRBJ2-7	.	CASSQALLADQKREQYF	TGTGCCAGCAGTCAAGCCCTTCTAGCGGACCAGAAGAGGGAGCAGTACTTC
TRBV11-2	TRBD1	TRBJ2-5	.	CASSLNDRATQYF	TGTGCCAGCAGCTTAAACGACAGGGCGACCCAGTACTTC
TRBV6-2/TRBV6-3	.	TRBJ2-5	.	CASSLGDETQYF	TGTGCCAGCAGTTTGGGAGACGAGACCCAGTACTTC
TRBV12-3/TRBV12-4	.	TRBJ1-1	.	CASRGDRYIEAFF	TGTGCCAGCAGGGGTGACAGGTACATTGAAGCTTTCTTT
TRBV5-4	TRBD2	TRBJ2-1	.	CASSLEGLAGNEQFF	TGTGCCAGCAGCTTGGAGGGACTAGCGGGGAATGAGCAGTTCTTC
TRBV12-3/TRBV12-4	.	TRBJ2-3	.	CASSRGQTDTQYF	TGTGCCAGCAGCCGTGGACAGACAGATACGCAGTATTTT
TRBV5-1	TRBD1	TRBJ1-2	.	CASSPGTGNNYGYTF	TGCGCCAGCAGCCCCGGGACAGGGAATAACTATGGCTACACCTTC
TRBV6-2/TRBV6-3	TRBD1	TRBJ2-2	.	CASSPGDRVGSGELFF	TGTGCCAGCAGCCCCGGTGACAGGGTGGGGTCCGGGGAGCTGTTTTTT
TRBV27	TRBD1	TRBJ1-2	.	CASGPDRGRSGYTF	TGTGCCAGCGGACCGGACAGGGGGCGAAGTGGCTACACCTTC
TRBV27	TRBD2	TRBJ2-1	.	CASSFFSGGGYNEQFF	TGTGCCAGCAGTTTTTTCAGCGGGGGAGGCTACAATGAGCAGTTCTTC
TRBV7-2	.	TRBJ1-1	.	CASSLNGGENTEAFF	TGTGCCAGCAGCTTAAATGGGGGCGAGAACACTGAAGCTTTCTTT
TRBV18	.	TRBJ1-1	.	CASSPPSGPTEAFF	TGTGCCAGCTCACCACCGTCCGGTCCGACTGAAGCTTTCTTT
TRBV30	TRBD1	TRBJ1-6	.	CAWSMTGVNSPLHF	TGTGCCTGGAGTATGACAGGGGTTAATTCACCCCTCCACTTT
TRBV2	.	TRBJ2-1	.	CASRENLAPEQFF	TGTGCCAGCAGGGAAAATCTAGCGCCTGAGCAGTTCTTC
TRBV6-6	.	TRBJ1-1	.	CASSPGEGSNTEAFF	TGTGCCAGCAGTCCCGGGGAGGGAAGCAACACTGAAGCTTTCTTT
TRBV6-2/TRBV6-3	TRBD1	TRBJ2-7	.	CASSYGGQSSYEQYF	TGTGCCAGCAGTTACGGGGGACAGAGTTCCTACGAGCAGTACTTC
TRBV5-4	TRBD2	TRBJ2-5	few	CASSTSAGGSQETQYF	TGTGCCAGCAGCACCTCAGCGGGGGGGTCTCAAGAGACCCAGTACTTC
TRBV7-2	.	TRBJ2-2	.	CASSFGQYTGELFF	TGTGCCAGCAGCTTCGGACAGTACACCGGGGAGCTGTTTTTT
TRBV6-1	TRBD2	TRBJ2-5	once	CASSVIAGGALQETQYF	TGTGCCAGCAGTGTGATAGCGGGGGGTGCTTTACAAGAGACCCAGTACTTC
TRBV4-2	.	TRBJ2-3	.	CASSQLTVGGQDTQYF	TGTGCCAGCAGCCAGCTCACAGTGGGGGGGCAAGATACGCAGTATTTT
TRBV7-8	TRBD1	TRBJ1-5	.	CASSLGQGGIHQPQHF	TGTGCCAGCAGCTTAGGGCAGGGGGGAATCCATCAGCCCCAGCATTTT
TRBV28	TRBD1	TRBJ1-2	once	CASSGLGQIYGYTF	TGTGCCAGCAGTGGGTTGGGACAGATCTATGGCTACACCTTC
TRBV10-1	.	TRBJ2-5	few	CAPPRWRPQETQYF	TGCGCCCCACCTCGTTGGCGGCCCCAAGAGACCCAGTACTTC
TRBV11-3	.	TRBJ2-1	.	CASSPNSNEQFF	TGTGCCAGCAGCCCTAACAGCAATGAGCAGTTCTTC
TRBV9	.	TRBJ1-6	.	CASSGQVRSPLHF	TGTGCCAGCAGCGGACAAGTTAGGTCACCCCTCCACTTT
TRBV28	TRBD2	TRBJ2-3	.	CASSFLAAPSTDTQYF	TGTGCCAGCAGCTTCCTAGCGGCCCCTAGTACAGATACGCAGTATTTT
TRBV7-3	TRBD1	TRBJ2-1	.	CASSPGQANNEQFF	TGTGCCAGCAGCCCGGGACAGGCGAACAATGAGCAGTTCTTC